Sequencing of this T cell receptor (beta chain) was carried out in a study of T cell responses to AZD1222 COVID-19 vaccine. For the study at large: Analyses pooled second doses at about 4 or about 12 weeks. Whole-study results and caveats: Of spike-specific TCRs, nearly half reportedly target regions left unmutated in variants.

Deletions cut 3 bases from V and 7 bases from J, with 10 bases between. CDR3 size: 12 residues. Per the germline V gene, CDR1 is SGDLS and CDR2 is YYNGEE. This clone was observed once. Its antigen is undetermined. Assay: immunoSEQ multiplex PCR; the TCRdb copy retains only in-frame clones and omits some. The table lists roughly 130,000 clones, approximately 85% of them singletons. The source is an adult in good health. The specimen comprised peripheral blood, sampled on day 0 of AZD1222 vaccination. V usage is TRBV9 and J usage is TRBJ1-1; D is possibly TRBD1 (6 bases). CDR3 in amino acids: CASSAPGVEAFF. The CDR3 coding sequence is TGTGCCAGCAGCGCGCCAGGGGTTGAAGCTTTCTTT.